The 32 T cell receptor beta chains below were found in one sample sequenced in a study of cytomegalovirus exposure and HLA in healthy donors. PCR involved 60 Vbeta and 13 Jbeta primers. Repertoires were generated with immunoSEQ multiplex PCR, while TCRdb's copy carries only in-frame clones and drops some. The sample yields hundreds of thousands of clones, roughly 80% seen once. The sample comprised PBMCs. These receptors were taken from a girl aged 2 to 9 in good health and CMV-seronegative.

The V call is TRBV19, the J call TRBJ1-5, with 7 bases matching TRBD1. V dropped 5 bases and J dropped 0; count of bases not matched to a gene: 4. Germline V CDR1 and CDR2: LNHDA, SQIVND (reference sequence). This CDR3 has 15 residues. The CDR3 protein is CASSEGANSNQPQHF. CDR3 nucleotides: TGTGCCAGTAGTGAGGGGGCCAATAGCAATCAGCCCCAGCATTTT.

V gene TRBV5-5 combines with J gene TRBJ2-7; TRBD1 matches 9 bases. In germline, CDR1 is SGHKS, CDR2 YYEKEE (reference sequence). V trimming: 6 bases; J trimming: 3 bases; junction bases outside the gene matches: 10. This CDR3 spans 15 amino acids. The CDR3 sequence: CASNLKTGGSYEQYF. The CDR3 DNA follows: TGTGCCAGCAACCTAAAGACAGGGGGTAGCTACGAGCAGTACTTC.

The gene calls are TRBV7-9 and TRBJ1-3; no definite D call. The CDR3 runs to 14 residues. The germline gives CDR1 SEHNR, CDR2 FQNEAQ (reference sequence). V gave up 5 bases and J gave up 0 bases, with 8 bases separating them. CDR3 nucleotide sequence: TGTGCCAGCAGCCCACCCGGCTCTGGAAACACCATATATTTT. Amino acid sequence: CASSPPGSGNTIYF.

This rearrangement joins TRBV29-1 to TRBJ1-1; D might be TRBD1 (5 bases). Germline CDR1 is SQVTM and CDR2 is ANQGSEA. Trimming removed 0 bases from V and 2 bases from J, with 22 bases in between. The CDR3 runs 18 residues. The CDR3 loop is CSVEDRGSWGSCNTEAFF. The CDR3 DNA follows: TGCAGCGTTGAAGATCGGGGGAGTTGGGGCTCCTGTAACACTGAAGCTTTCTTT.

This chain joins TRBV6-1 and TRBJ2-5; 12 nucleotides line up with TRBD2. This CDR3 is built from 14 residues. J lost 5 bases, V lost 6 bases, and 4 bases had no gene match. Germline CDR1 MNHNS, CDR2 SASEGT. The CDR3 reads CASRSTSGSETQYF. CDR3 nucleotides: TGTGCCAGCAGGTCGACTAGCGGGAGCGAGACCCAGTACTTC.

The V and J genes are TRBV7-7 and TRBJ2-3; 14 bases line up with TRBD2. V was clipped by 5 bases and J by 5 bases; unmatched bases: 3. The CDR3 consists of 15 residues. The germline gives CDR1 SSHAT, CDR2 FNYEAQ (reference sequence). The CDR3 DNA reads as TGTGCCAGCAGCGGGGGGACTAGCGGGAGAGATACGCAGTATTTT. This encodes CASSGGTSGRDTQYF.

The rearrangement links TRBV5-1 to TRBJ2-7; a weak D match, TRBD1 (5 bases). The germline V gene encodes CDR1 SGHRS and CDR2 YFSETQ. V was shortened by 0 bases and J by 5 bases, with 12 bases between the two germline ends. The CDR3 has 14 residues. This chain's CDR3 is CASSLAETVDEQYF. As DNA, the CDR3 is TGCGCCAGCAGCTTGGCCGAGACAGTTGACGAGCAGTACTTC.

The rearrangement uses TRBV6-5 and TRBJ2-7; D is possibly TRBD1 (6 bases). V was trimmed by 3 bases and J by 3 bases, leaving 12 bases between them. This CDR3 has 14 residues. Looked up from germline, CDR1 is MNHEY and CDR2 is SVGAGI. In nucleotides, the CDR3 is TGTGCCAGCAGTTATACAAGGGGGAGCTACGAGCAGTACTTC. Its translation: CASSYTRGSYEQYF.

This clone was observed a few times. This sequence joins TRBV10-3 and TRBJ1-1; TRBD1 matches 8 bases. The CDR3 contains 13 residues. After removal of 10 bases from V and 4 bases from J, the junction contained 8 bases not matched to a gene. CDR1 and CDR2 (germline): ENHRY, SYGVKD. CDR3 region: CATKGTGGTEAFF. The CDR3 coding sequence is TGTGCCACCAAAGGTACAGGGGGCACTGAAGCTTTCTTT.

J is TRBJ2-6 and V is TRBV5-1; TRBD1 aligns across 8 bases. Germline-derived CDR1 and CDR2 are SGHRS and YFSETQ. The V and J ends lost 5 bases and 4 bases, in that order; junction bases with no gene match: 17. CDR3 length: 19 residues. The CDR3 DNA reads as TGCGCCAGCAGTTTGCCCCTAGACAGGGGTGAGTCCGGGGCCAACGTCCTGACTTTC. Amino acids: CASSLPLDRGESGANVLTF.

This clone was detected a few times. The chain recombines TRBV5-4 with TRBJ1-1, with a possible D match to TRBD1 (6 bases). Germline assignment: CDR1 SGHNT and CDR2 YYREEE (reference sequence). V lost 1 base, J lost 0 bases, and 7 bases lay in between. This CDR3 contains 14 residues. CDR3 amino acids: CASSLPGVNTEAFF. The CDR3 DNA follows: TGTGCCAGCAGCTTGCCAGGGGTGAACACTGAAGCTTTCTTT.

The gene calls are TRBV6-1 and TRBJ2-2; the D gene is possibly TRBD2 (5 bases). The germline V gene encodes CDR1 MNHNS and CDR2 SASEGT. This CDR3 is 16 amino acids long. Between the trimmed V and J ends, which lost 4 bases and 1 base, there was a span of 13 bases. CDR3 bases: TGTGCCAGCAGTGCGGACGCCGGAGGGAACACCGGGGAGCTGTTTTTT. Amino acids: CASSADAGGNTGELFF.

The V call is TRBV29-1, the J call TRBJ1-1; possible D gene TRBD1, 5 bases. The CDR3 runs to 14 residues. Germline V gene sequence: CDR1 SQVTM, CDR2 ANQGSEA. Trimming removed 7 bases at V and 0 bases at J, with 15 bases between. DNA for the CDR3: TGCAGCGGCGGAGGGGAGGCCCTGAACACTGAAGCTTTCTTT. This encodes CSGGGEALNTEAFF.

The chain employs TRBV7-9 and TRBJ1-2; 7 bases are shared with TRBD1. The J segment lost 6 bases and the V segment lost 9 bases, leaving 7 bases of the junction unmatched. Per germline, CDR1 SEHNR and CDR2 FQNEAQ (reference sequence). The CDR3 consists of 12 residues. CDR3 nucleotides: TGTGCCAGTTGGACCACAGGGGATGGCTACACCTTC. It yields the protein CASWTTGDGYTF.

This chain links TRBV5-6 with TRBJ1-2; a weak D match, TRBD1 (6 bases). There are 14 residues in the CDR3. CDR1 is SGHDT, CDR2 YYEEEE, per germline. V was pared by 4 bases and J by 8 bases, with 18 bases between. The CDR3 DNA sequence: TGTGCCAGCAGCACCTTTCCGGGGGGGCAAGGCTACACCTTC. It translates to CASSTFPGGQGYTF.

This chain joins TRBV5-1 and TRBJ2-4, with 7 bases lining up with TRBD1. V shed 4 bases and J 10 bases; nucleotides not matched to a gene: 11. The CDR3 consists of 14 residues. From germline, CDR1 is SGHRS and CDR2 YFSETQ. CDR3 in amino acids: CASSIRQGLRIQYF. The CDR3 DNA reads TGCGCCAGCAGCATACGACAGGGATTGAGGATTCAGTACTTC.

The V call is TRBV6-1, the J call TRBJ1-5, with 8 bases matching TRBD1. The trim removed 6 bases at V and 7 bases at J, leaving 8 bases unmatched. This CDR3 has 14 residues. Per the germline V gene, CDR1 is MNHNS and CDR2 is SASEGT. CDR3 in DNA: TGTGCCAGCAGGGACAGGGACACGGGCCAGCCCCAGCATTTT. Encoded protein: CASRDRDTGQPQHF.

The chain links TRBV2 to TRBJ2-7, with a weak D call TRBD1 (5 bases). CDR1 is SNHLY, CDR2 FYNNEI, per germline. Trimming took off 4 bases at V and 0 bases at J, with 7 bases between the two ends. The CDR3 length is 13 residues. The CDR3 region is CASSGRASYEQYF. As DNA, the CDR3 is TGTGCCAGCAGTGGCAGGGCCTCCTACGAGCAGTACTTC.

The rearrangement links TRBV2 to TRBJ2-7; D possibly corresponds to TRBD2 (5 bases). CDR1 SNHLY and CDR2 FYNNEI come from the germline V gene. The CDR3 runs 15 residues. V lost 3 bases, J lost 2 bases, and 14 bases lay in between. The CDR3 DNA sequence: TGTGCCAGCAGTGAGTCGGTAGGGAGTGCCTACGAGCAGTACTTC. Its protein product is CASSESVGSAYEQYF.

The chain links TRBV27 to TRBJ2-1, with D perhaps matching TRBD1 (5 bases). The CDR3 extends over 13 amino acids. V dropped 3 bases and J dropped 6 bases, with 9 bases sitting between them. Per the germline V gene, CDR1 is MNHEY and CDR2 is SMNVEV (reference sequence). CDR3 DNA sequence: TGTGCCAGCAGTTTCGACAGAATCAATGAGCAGTTCTTC. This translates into CASSFDRINEQFF.

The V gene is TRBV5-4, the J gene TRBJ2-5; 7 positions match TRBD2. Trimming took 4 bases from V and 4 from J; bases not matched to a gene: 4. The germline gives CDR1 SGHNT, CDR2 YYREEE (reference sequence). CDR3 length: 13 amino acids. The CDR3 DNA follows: TGTGCCAGCAGCGACTGGGAGGGAGAGACCCAGTACTTC. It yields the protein CASSDWEGETQYF.

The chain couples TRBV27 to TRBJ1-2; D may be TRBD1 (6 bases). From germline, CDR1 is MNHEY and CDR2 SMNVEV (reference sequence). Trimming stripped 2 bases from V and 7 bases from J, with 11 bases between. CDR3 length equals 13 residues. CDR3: CASSLGGGRGYTF. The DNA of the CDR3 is TGTGCCAGCAGTTTAGGTGGGGGCCGTGGCTACACCTTC.

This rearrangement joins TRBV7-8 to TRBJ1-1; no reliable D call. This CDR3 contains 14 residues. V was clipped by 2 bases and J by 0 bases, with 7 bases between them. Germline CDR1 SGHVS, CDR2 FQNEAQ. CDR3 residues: CASSLTSMNTEAFF. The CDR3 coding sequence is TGTGCCAGCAGCTTAACCAGTATGAACACTGAAGCTTTCTTT.

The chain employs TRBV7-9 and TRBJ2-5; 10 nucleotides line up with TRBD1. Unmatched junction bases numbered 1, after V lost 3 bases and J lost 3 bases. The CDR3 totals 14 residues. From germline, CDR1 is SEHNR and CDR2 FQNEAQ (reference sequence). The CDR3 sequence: CASSLGQGKETQYF. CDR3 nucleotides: TGTGCCAGCAGCTTGGGACAGGGGAAAGAGACCCAGTACTTC.

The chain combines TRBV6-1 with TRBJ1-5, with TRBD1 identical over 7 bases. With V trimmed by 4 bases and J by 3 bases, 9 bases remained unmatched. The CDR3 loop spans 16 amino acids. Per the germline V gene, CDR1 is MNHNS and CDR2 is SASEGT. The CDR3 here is CASSVTTGAHNQPQHF. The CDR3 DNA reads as TGTGCCAGCAGTGTAACTACAGGGGCCCACAATCAGCCCCAGCATTTT.

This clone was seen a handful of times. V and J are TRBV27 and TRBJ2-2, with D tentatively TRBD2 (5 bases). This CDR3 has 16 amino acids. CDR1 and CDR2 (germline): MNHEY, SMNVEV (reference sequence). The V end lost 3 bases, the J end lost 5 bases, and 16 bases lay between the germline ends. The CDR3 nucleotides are TGTGCCAGCAGTTTTTACCGGGAATTTAGGACCGGGGAGCTGTTTTTT. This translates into CASSFYREFRTGELFF.

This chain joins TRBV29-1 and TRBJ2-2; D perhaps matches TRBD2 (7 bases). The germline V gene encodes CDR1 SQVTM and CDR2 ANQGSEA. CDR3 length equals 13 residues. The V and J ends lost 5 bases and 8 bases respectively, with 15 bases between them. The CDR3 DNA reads TGCAGCGTTTACGGGGGGCTTTTTGGGGAGCTGTTTTTT. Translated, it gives CSVYGGLFGELFF.

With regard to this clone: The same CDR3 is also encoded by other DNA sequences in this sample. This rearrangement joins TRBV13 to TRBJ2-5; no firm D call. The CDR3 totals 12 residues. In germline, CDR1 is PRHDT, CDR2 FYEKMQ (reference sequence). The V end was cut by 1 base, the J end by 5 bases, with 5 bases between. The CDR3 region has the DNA TGTGCCAGCAGCTTAGCTCGGGAGACCCAGTACTTC. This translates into CASSLARETQYF.

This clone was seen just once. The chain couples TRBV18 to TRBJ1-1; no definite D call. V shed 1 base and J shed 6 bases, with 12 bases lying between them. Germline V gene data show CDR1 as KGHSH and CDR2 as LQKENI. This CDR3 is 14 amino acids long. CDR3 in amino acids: CASSPRAEAPEAFF. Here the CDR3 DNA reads TGTGCCAGCTCACCACGGGCGGAGGCCCCTGAAGCTTTCTTT.

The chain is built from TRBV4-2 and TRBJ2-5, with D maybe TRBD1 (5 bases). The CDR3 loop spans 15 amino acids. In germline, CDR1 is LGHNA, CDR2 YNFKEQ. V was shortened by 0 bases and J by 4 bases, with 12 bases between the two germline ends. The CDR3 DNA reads TGTGCCAGCAGCCAAGATCAGGGCCCTGGAGAGACCCAGTACTTC. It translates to CASSQDQGPGETQYF.

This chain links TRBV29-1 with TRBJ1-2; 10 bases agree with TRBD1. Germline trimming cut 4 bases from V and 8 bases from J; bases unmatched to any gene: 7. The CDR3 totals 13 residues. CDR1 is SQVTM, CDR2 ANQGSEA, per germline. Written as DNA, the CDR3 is TGCAGCGTTGGACAGGGGGCTTGGGGGGGCTACACCTTC. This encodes CSVGQGAWGGYTF.

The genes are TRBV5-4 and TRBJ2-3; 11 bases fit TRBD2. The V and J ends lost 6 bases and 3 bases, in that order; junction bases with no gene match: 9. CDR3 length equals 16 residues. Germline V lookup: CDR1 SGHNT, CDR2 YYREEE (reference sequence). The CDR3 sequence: CASKALAGGSTDTQYF. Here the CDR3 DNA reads TGTGCCAGCAAAGCTCTAGCGGGGGGATCAACAGATACGCAGTATTTT.